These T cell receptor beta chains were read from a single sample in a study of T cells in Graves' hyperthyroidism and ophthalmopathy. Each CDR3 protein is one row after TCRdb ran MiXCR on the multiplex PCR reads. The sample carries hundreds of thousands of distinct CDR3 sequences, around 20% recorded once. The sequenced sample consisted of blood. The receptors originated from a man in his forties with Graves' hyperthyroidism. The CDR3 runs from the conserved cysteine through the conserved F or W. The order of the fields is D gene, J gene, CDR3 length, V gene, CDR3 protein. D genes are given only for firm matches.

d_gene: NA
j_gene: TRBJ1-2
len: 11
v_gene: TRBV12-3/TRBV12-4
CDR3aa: CASSFDYGYTF

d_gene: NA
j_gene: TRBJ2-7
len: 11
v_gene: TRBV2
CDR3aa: CASRLAGEQYF

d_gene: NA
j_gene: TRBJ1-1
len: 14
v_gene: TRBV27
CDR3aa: CASGQRQEGTEAFF

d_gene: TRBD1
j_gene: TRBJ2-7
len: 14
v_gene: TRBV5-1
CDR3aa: CASSRRQGEDEQYF

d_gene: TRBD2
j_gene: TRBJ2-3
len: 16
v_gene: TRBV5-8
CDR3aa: CASSLAGSGGLDTQYF

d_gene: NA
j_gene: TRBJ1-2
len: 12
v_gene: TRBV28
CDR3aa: CASSFLGGGYTF

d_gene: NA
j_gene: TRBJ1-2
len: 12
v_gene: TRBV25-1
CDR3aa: CASSESVYGYTF

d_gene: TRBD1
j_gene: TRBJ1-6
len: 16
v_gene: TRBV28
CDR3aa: CASSGDRGPAGSPLHF

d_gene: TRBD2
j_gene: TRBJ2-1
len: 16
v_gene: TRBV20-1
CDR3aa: CSAGSARLAGRNEQFF

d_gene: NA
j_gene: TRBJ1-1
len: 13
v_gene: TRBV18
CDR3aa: CASSPLTGLEAFF

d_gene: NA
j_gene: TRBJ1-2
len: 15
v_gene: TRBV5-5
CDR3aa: CASSLDLYQRYGYTF

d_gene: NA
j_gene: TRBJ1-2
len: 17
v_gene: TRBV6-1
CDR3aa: CASGEAVAGALHYGYTF

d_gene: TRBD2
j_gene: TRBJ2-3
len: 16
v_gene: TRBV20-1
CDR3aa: CSARDYGGGATDTQYF

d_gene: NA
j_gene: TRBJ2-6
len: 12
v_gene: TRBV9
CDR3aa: CASSLGANVLTF

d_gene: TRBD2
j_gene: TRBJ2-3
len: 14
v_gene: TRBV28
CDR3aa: CASRLAGGRDTQYF

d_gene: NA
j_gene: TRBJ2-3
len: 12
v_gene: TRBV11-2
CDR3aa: CASSQGPDTQYF

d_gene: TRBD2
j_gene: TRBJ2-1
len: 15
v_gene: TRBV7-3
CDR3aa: CASSLKRGSYNEQFF

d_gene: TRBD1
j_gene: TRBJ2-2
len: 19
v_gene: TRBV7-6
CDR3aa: CASSLNFGPGQQNTGELFF

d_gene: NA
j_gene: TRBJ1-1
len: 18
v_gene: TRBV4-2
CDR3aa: CASSQAGVGQGMNTEAFF

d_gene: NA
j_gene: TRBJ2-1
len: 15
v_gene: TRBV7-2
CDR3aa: CASSLTGRPYNEQFF

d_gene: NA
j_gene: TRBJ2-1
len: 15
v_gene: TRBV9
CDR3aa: CASSVGLTLYNEQFF

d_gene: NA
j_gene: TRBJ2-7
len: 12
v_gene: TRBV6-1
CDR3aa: CASSQSTYEQYF

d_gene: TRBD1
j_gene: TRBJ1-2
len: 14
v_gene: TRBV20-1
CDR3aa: CSAGTGGGSYGYTF

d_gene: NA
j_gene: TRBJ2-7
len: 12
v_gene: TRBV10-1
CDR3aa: CASSESYGEQYF

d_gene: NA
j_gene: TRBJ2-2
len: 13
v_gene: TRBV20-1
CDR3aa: CSASYGNTGELFF

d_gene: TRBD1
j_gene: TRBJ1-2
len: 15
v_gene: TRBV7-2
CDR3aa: CASSLARGQSGGYTF

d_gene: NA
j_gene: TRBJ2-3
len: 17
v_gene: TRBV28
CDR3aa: CASSRPFEQGDTDTQYF

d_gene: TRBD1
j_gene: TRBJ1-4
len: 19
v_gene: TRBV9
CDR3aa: CASSPSTGFFPETNEKLFF

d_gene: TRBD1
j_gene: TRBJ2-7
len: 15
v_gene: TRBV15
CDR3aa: CATSWKRGQGYEQYF

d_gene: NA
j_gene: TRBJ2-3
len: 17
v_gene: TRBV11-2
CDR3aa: CASSKTDTARSTDTQYF

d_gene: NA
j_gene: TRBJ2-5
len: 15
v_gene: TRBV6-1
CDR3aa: CASSREEGGSKTQYF

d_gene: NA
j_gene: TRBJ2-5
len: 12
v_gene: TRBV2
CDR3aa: CASSVEEETQYF

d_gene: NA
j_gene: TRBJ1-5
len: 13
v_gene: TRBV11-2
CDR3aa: CASSLDTRQPQHF

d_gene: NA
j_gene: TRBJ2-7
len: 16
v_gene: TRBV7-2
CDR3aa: CASSLAQAGGSYEQYF

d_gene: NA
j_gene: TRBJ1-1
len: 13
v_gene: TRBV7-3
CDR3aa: CASSPDTYTEAFF

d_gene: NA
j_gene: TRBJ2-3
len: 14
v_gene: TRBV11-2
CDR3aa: CASSLDRDAVTQYF

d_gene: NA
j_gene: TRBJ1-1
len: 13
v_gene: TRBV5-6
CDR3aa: CASASLRSHEAFF

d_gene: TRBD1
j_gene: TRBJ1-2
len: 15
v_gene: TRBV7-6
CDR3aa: CASSSPTGGLYGYTF

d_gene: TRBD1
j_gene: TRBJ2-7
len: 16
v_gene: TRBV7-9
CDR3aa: CASSSVGQGRPYEQYF

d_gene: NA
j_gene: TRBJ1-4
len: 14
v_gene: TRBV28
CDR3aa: CASSFRQSNEKLFF

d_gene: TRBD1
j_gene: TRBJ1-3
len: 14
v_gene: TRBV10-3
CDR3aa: CAIRETGSGNTIYF

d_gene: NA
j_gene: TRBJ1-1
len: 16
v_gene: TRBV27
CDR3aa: CASTPRATEWGTEAFF

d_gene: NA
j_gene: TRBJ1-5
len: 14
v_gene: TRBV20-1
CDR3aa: CSAPSRAGDQPQHF

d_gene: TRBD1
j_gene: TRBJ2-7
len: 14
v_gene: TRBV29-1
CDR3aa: CSASGQGGSYEQYF

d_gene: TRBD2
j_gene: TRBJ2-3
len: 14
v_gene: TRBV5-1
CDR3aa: CASSYSGGQDTQYF

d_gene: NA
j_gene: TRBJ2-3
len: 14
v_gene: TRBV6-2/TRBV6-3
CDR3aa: CASSSRSSTDTQYF

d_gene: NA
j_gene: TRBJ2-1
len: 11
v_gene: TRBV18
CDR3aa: CASSPRRGQFF

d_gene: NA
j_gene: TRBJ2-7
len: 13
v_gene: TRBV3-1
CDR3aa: CASSGDGSYEQYF

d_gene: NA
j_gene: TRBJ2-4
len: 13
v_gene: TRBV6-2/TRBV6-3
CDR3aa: CASDLDTKNIQYF

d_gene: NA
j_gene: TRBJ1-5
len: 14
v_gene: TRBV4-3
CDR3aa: CASSQDAGNQPQHF

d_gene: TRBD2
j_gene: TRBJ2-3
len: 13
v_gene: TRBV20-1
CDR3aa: CSARLAGTDTQYF

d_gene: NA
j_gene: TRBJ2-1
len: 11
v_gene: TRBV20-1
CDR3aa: CSALQDREQFF

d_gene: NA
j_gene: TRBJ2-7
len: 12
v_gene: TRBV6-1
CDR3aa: CASNQGSYEQYF